The clone carrying this TCR beta chain came up many times. The sample is drawn from a study of T cells in Graves' hyperthyroidism and ophthalmopathy. Using RNA transcripts as the source, TCR beta CDR3 regions were amplified. HTBI primers were the set used in a first-round RT-PCR of the TCR CDR3. TCRdb passed the multiplex PCR reads through MiXCR, listing each CDR3 protein once. The sample shows roughly 150,000 distinct CDR3 sequences, roughly 9.4% of them seen only once. This CDR3 spans 15 amino acids. Germline loops: CDR1 SGHTA, CDR2 FQGTGA. Trimming took off 5 bases at V and 3 bases at J, with 11 bases between the two ends.

The chain carries TRBV7-3 and TRBJ2-6, with unresolved D. Sample: blood. This clonotype originated in a woman aged 18-29 years with Graves' hyperthyroidism that later progressed to Graves' ophthalmopathy. CDR3 loop: CASSPEAGGANVLTF. In DNA form, the CDR3 reads TGTGCCAGCAGCCCCGAGGCAGGTGGGGCCAACGTCCTGACTTTC.